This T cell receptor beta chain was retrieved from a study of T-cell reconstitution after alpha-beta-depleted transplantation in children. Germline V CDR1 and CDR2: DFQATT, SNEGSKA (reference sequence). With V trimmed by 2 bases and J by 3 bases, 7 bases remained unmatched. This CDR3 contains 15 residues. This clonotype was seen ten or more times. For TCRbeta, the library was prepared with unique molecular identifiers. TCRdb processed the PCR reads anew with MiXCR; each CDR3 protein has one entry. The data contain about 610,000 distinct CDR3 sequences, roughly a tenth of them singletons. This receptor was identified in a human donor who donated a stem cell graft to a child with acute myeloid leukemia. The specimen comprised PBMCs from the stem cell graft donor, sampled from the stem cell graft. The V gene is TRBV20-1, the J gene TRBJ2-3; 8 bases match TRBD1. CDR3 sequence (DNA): TGCAGTGCTAGATGGACAGGGCTTGAGACAGATACGCAGTATTTT. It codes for CSARWTGLETDTQYF.